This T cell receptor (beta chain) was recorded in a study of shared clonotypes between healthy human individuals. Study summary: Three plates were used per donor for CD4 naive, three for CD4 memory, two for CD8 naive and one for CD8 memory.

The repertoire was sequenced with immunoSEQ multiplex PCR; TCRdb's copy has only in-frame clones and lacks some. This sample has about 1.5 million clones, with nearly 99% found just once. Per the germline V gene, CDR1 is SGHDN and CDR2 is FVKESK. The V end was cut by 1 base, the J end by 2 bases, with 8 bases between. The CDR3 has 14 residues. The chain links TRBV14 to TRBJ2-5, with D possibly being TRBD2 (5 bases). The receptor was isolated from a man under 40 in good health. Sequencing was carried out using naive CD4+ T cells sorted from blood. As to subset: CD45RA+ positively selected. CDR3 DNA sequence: TGTGCCAGCAGCCAAGTTCCGGGGCAAGAGACCCAGTACTTC. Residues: CASSQVPGQETQYF. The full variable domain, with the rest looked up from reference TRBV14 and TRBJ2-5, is EAGVTQFPSHSVIEKGQTVTLRCDPISGHDNLYWYRRVMGKEIKFLLHFVKESKQDESGMPNNRFLAERTGGTYSTLKVQPAELEDSGVYFCASSQVPGQETQYFGPGTRLLVL.